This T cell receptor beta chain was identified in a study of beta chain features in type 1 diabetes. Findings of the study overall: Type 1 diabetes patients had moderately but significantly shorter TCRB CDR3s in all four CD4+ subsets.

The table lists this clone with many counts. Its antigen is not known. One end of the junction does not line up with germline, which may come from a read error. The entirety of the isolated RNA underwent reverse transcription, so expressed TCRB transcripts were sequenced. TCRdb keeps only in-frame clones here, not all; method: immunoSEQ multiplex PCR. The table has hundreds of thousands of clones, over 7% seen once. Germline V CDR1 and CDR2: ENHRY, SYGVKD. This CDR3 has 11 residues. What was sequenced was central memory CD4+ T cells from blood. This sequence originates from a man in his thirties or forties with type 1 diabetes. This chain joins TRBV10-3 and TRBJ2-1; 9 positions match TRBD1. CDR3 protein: CAISFRDRVIF. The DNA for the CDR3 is TGTGCCATCAGCTTCCGGGACAGGGTAATCTTC.